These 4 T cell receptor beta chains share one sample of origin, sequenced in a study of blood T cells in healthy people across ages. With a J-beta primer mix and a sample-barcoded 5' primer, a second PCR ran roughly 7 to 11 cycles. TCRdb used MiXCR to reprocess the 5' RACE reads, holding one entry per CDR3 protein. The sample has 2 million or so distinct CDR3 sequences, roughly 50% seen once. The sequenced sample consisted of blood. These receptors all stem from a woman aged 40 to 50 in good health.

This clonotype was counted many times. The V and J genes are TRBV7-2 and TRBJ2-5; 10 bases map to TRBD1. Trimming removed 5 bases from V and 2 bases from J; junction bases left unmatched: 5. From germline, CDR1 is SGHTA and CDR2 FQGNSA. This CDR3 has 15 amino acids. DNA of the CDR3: TGTGCCAGCAGCCGCGACAGGGGGCTACAAGAGACCCAGTACTTC. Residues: CASSRDRGLQETQYF.

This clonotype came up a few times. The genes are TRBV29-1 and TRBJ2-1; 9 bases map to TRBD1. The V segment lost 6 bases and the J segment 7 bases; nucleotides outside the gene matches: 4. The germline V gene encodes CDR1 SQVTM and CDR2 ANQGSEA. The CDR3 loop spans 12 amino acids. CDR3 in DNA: TGCAGCGTGGGACAGGGCCTAAATGAGCAGTTCTTC. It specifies CSVGQGLNEQFF.

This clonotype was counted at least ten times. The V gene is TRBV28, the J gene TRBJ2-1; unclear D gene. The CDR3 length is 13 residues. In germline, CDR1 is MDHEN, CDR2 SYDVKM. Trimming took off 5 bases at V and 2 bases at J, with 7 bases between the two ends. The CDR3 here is CASSPTTYNEQFF. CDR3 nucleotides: TGTGCCAGCAGTCCTACTACCTACAATGAGCAGTTCTTC. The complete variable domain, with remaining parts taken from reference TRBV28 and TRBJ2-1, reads DVKVTQSSRYLVKRTGEKVFLECVQDMDHENMFWYRQDPGLGLRLIYFSYDVKMKEKGDIPEGYSVSREKKERFSLILESASTNQTSMYLCASSPTTYNEQFFGPGTRLTVL.

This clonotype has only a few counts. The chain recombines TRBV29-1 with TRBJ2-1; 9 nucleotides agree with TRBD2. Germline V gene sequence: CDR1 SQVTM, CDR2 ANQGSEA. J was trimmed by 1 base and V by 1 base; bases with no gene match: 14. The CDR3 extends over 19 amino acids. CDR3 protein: CSVEGAQGQAGGSYNEQFF. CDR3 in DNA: TGCAGCGTTGAAGGGGCCCAAGGGCAAGCGGGGGGTTCCTACAATGAGCAGTTCTTC.